Described below is a single T cell receptor beta chain sequence and its context. Random hexamers primed reverse transcription of roughly 0.5 to 1 ug RNA. Amplification of TCR beta CDR3 across 54 Vbeta and 13 Jbeta was performed with immunoSEQ multiplex PCR. TCRdb re-called the immunoSEQ multiplex PCR reads through MiXCR, storing one row per CDR3 protein. The table lists a few hundred thousand distinct CDR3 sequences, approximately 90% of them singletons. Negative isolation was used for CD8+ and CD4+ T cells and FACS enrichment for TEMRA cells. This sample was taken from a study of CD8 T cells in Susac syndrome. The CDR3 is 15 residues long. Germline CDR1 and CDR2: MNHEY and SVGAGI. J was trimmed by 3 bases and V by 5 bases; bases with no gene match: 9.

The chain carries TRBV6-5 and TRBJ2-7, with 8 bases identical to TRBD2. This clonotype originated in a human donor with multiple sclerosis. The sample taken for sequencing was CD8+ T cells from PBMCs. DNA for the CDR3: TGTGCCAGCAGTCCGGGACTAGGTACTTACTACGAGCAGTACTTC. This codes for CASSPGLGTYYEQYF.